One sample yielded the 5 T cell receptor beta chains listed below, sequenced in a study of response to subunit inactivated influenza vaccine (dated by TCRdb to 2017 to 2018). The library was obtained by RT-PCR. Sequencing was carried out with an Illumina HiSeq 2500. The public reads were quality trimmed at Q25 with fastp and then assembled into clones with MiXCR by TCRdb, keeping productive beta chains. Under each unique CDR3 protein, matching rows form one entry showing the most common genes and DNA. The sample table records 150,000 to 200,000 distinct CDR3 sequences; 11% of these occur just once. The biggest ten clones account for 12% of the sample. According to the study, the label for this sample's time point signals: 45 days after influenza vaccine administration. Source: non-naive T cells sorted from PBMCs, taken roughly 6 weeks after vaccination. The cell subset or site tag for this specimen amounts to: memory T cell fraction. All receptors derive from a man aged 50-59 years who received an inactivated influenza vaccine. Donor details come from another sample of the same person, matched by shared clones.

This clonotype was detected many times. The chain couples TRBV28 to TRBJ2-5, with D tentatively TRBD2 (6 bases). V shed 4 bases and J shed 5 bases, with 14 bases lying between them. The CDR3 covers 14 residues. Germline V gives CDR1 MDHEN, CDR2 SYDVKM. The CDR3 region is CASSSTGEGETQYF. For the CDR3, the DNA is TGTGCCAGCAGTTCAACGGGAGAGGGGGAGACCCAGTACTTC.

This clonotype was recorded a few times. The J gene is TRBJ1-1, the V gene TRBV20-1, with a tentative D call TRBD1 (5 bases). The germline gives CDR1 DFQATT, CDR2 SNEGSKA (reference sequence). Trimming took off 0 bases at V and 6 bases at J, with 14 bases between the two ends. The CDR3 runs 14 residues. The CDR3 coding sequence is TGCAGTGCTAGAGATCCGGGGGGGGTCGCTGAAGCTTTCTTT. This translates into CSARDPGGVAEAFF.

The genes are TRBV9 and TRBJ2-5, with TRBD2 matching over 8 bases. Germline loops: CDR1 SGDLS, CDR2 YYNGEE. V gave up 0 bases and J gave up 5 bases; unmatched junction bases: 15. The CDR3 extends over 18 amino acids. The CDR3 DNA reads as TGTGCCAGCAGCGTAGCGGGATCAGCAATAGCGGGACGTGAGACCCAGTACTTC. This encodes CASSVAGSAIAGRETQYF.

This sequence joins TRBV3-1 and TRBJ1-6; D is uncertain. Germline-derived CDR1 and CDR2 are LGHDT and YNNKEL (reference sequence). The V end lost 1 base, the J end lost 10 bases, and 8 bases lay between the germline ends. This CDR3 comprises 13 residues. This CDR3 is CASSQGPQSPLHF. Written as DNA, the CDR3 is TGTGCCAGCAGCCAAGGGCCGCAATCACCCCTCCACTTT.

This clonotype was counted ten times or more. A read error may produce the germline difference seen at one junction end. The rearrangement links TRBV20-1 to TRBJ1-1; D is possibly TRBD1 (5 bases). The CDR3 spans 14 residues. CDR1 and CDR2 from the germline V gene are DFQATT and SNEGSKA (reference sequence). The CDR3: CSAGDSYVSTEAFF. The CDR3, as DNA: TGCAGTGCTGGAGACAGCTACGTGAGCACTGAAGCTTTCTTT.